The 18 T cell receptor beta chains reported below all come from one sample, sequenced in a study of blood T cells in healthy people across ages. For the second PCR, which ran for about 6 to 12 cycles, a sample-barcoded 5' primer and a J-beta primer mix were used. TCRdb re-called the 5' RACE reads with MiXCR, one entry per CDR3 protein. The profile shows 550,000 to 600,000 distinct CDR3 sequences, 25% to 30% of them singletons. The material sequenced was blood. The origin of the receptors is a woman between 65 and 79 years old in good health.

This clonotype has just a few counts. This chain joins TRBV12-3 or TRBV12-4 and TRBJ2-1, with no clear D. The J call may not be correct, given that the DNA end is closer to TRBJ2-5. This CDR3 has 12 amino acids. CDR3 residues: CASIGPGETQYF. The CDR3 DNA follows: TGTGCCAGCATTGGGCCCGGAGAGACCCAGTACTTC.

This clonotype has just a few counts. This chain links TRBV10-3 with TRBJ1-3, with 8 bases fitting TRBD1. V lost 4 bases, J lost 0 bases, and 8 bases stayed unmatched. The CDR3 loop spans 17 amino acids. Germline CDR1 and CDR2: ENHRY and SYGVKD. CDR3 amino acids: CAISGTGTGGSGNTIYF. The CDR3, as DNA: TGTGCCATCAGTGGAACCGGGACAGGAGGCTCTGGAAACACCATATATTTT.

In this sample, this clonotype turned up once. The J gene is TRBJ2-5, the V gene TRBV20-1, with D unresolved. The CDR3 loop spans 11 amino acids. V was shortened by 3 bases and J by 5 bases, with 7 bases between the two germline ends. Germline V CDR1 and CDR2: DFQATT, SNEGSKA (reference sequence). The CDR3 DNA sequence: TGCAGTGCTAGCCCCTTTGAGACCCAGTACTTC. As protein: CSASPFETQYF.

This clonotype was observed a few times. V and J are TRBV2 and TRBJ1-6; TRBD1 matches at 7 bases. Germline-derived CDR1 and CDR2 are SNHLY and FYNNEI. There are 11 residues in the CDR3. V trimming: 7 bases; J trimming: 11 bases; junction bases outside the gene matches: 2. CDR3 DNA: TGTGCCAGCACAGGGGGGACACCCCTCCACTTT. Its translation: CASTGGTPLHF.

The chain has TRBV5-1 and TRBJ2-3; D is perhaps TRBD1 (6 bases). The CDR3 has 13 residues. The germline V gene encodes CDR1 SGHRS and CDR2 YFSETQ. The germline V and J ends were trimmed by 4 bases and 7 bases, with 13 bases remaining between them. CDR3 amino acids: CASSAPDSYTQYF. CDR3 bases: TGCGCCAGCAGCGCTCCGGACAGTTATACGCAGTATTTT.

This clonotype was observed a few times. The rearrangement joins TRBV11-2 to TRBJ2-2; the match to TRBD2 covers 8 bases. V dropped 3 bases and J dropped 4; count of bases not matched to a gene: 4. CDR1 and CDR2 (germline): SGHAT, FQNNGV. The CDR3 runs to 15 residues. CDR3 loop: CASSFGTSRTGELFF. The CDR3 bases are TGTGCCAGCAGCTTCGGGACTAGTCGCACCGGGGAGCTGTTTTTT. Variable domain in full (rest from reference TRBV11-2 and TRBJ2-2): EAGVAQSPRYKIIEKRQSVAFWCNPISGHATLYWYQQILGQGPKLLIQFQNNGVVDDSQLPKDRFSAERLKGVDSTLKIQPAKLEDSAVYLCASSFGTSRTGELFFGEGSRLTVL.

The V and J genes are TRBV7-8 and TRBJ2-5, with TRBD2 as a possible D gene (6 bases). The J call is uncertain, as TRBJ2-1 better fits the DNA end. Per germline, CDR1 SGHVS and CDR2 FQNEAQ. This CDR3 region has 15 residues. CDR3 region: CASSPDGTLVGEQFF. As DNA, the CDR3 is TGTGCCAGCAGCCCAGACGGGACTCTGGTTGGTGAGCAGTTCTTC.

A few counts support this clonotype. This sequence joins TRBV5-1 and TRBJ2-1; D might be TRBD1 (5 bases). CDR1 SGHRS and CDR2 YFSETQ come from the germline V gene. V lost 4 bases and J 5 bases, leaving 19 bases between the germline ends. The CDR3 sequence is 16 residues long. The chain's CDR3 is CASSRGQLGANNEQFF. Here the CDR3 DNA reads TGCGCCAGCAGCAGGGGCCAACTTGGGGCCAACAATGAGCAGTTCTTC.

The chain carries TRBV6-2 or TRBV6-3 and TRBJ2-6; TRBD1 agrees at 7 bases. CDR1 is MNHEY and CDR2 is SVGEGT in the germline V gene. With 5 bases clipped from V and 0 bases from J, the junction kept 7 bases outside the gene matches. The CDR3 is 17 amino acids. CDR3 sequence reads: CASSPRGRPSGANVLTF. CDR3 nucleotides: TGTGCCAGCAGTCCAAGGGGGCGGCCCTCTGGGGCCAACGTCCTGACTTTC.

The chain couples TRBV5-1 to TRBJ2-5, with 9 bases that match TRBD2. The CDR3 extends over 16 amino acids. Trimming removed 0 bases from V and 1 base from J; junction bases left unmatched: 4. Per the germline V gene, CDR1 is SGHRS and CDR2 is YFSETQ. The CDR3 DNA follows: TGCGCCAGCAGCTTGGGCGCTAGCGGGGCCCAAGAGACCCAGTACTTC. Its translation is CASSLGASGAQETQYF.

The chain combines TRBV12-3 or TRBV12-4 with TRBJ1-2, with 7 bases lining up with TRBD1. This CDR3 is built from 13 residues. The ends lost 6 bases at V and 1 base at J; junction bases unmatched: 2. CDR3 DNA: TGTGCCAGCAGACAGGGGAATAACTATGGCTACACCTTC. Protein product: CASRQGNNYGYTF.

A word on this clonotype: One base away lies a much larger clone, so this may be a sequencing read error. The rearrangement links TRBV5-5 to TRBJ2-4; D remains ambiguous. CDR1 and CDR2 from the germline V gene are SGHKS and YYEKEE (reference sequence). The CDR3 sequence is 15 residues long. The CDR3, as DNA: TGTGTCAGCAGCCCCTCGTCGCAGTCCAAAAACATTCAGTACTTC. Translation: CVSSPSSQSKNIQYF. Together with reference TRBV5-5 and TRBJ2-4, the CDR3 gives the full variable domain: DAGVTQSPTHLIKTRGQQVTLRCSPISGHKSVSWYQQVLGQGPQFIFQYYEKEERGRGNFPDRFSARQFPNYSSELNVNALLLGDSALYLCVSSPSSQSKNIQYFGAGTRLSVL.

In this sample, this clonotype turned up a few times. This chain joins TRBV6-2 or TRBV6-3 and TRBJ2-7; D is ambiguous. Germline V lookup: CDR1 MNHEY, CDR2 SVGEGT. Trimming removed 6 bases from V and 0 bases from J, with 12 bases in between. The CDR3 extends over 14 amino acids. In nucleotides, the CDR3 is TGTGCCAGCAGATGGTCGTCCAGCTCCTACGAGCAGTACTTC. It translates to CASRWSSSSYEQYF.

The V gene is TRBV7-8, the J gene TRBJ1-4; D is undetermined. Germline loops: CDR1 SGHVS, CDR2 FQNEAQ. This CDR3 is built from 16 residues. V lost 7 bases and J lost 0, with 15 bases in between. The CDR3, as DNA: TGTGCCAGCACCTGGCGGACCTTTGCAACTAATGAAAAACTGTTTTTT. This codes for CASTWRTFATNEKLFF.

V and J are TRBV19 and TRBJ1-5, with 7 positions matching TRBD1. The CDR3 consists of 16 residues. From germline, CDR1 is LNHDA and CDR2 SQIVND (reference sequence). J lost 1 base, V lost 2 bases, and 5 bases had no gene match. CDR3 protein: CASSIIQTGSNQPQHF. CDR3 nucleotide sequence: TGTGCCAGTAGTATAATCCAGACAGGGAGCAATCAGCCCCAGCATTTT.

This clonotype was seen more than once but under ten times. The chain employs TRBV7-2 and TRBJ2-5; tentative D call: TRBD1 (5 bases). Judging by the DNA end, TRBJ2-1 fits better; the J call may be wrong. Looked up from germline, CDR1 is SGHTA and CDR2 is FQGNSA. This CDR3 has 13 amino acids. The CDR3 DNA is TGTGCCAGCAGCTTGGCCAGGGACAATGAGCAGTTCTTC. Protein sequence: CASSLARDNEQFF.

V is TRBV6-2 or TRBV6-3 and J is TRBJ2-1; either TRBD1 or TRBD2 may supply D (5 bases each). Trimming stripped 6 bases from V and 0 bases from J, with 9 bases between. Germline V gene data show CDR1 as MNHEY and CDR2 as SVGEGT. This CDR3 contains 14 residues. The CDR3 DNA sequence: TGTGCCAGCAGCTCGGGGCCCTCCTACAATGAGCAGTTCTTC. Translating it yields CASSSGPSYNEQFF.

The V and J genes are TRBV2 and TRBJ2-1, with TRBD2 matching over 9 bases. With V trimmed by 9 bases and J by 7 bases, 4 bases remained unmatched. Per germline, CDR1 SNHLY and CDR2 FYNNEI. The CDR3 covers 12 residues. The CDR3 spells CASRTSGNEQFF. The CDR3 nucleotides read TGTGCCAGTAGAACTAGCGGGAATGAGCAGTTCTTC.